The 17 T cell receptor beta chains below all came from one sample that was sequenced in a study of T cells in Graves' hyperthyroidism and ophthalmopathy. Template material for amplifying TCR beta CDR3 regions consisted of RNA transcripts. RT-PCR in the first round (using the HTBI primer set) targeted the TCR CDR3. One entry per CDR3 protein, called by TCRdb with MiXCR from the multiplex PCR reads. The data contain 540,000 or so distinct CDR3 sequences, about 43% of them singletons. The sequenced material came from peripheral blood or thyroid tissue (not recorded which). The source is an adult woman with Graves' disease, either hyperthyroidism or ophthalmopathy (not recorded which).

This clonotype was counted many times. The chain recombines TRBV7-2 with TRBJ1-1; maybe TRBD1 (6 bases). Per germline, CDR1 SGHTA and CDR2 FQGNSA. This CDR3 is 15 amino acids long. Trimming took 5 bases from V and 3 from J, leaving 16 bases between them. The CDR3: CASSPKGGRHTEAFF. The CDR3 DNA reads TGTGCCAGCAGCCCCAAGGGGGGGCGACACACTGAAGCTTTCTTT.

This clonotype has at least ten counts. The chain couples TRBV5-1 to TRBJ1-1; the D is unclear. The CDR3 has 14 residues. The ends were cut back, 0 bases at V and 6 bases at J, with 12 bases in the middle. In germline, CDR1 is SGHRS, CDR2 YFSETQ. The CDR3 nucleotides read TGCGCCAGCAGCTTGGTTTCTGGGCTCGCTGAAGCTTTCTTT. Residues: CASSLVSGLAEAFF.

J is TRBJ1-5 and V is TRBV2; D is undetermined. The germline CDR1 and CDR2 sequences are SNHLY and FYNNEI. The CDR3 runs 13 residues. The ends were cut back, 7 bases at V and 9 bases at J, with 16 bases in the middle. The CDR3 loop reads CASNVREGLPQHF. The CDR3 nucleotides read TGTGCCAGCAATGTACGGGAGGGTCTGCCCCAGCATTTT. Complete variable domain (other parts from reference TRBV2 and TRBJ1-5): EPEVTQTPSHQVTQMGQEVILRCVPISNHLYFYWYRQILGQKVEFLVSFYNNEISEKSEIFDDQFSVERPDGSNFTLKIRSTKLEDSAMYFCASNVREGLPQHFGDGTRLSIL.

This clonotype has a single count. CDR3 sequence: CATSGYMEGVNTEAFF. In DNA form, the CDR3 reads TGTGCCACCAGCGGTTATATGGAGGGGGTGAACACTGAAGCTTTCTTT. The chain links TRBV15 to TRBJ1-1, with D tentatively TRBD1 (6 bases). The CDR3 contains 16 residues. The V gene's germline CDR1 is LNHNV and CDR2 YYDKDF (reference sequence). V lost 5 bases and J 0 bases, leaving 16 bases between the germline ends.

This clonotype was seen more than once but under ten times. CDR3 in DNA: TGTGCCAGCAGCTTAATCCTTCGGGAGTTCCACGAGCAGTACTTC. As protein: CASSLILREFHEQYF. J is TRBJ2-7 and V is TRBV5-6; TRBD2 might be the D (6 bases). The V gene lost 2 bases and the J gene lost 5 bases, with 17 bases spanning the gap. Germline V gene sequence: CDR1 SGHDT, CDR2 YYEEEE. The CDR3 is 15 amino acids.

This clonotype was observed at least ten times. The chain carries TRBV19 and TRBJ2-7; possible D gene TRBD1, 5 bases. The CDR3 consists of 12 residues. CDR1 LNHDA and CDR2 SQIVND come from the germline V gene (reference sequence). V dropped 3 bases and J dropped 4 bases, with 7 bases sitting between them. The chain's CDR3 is CASSMGPYEQYF. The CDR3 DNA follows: TGTGCCAGTAGTATGGGGCCTTACGAGCAGTACTTC.

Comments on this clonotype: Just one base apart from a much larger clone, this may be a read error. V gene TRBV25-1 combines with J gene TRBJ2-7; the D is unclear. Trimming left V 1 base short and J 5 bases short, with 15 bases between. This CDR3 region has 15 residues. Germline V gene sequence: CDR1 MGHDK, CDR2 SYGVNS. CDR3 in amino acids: CASSEWDVAGNEQYF. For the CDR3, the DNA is TGTGCCAGCAGTGAATGGGATGTCGCAGGCAACGAGCAGTACTTC.

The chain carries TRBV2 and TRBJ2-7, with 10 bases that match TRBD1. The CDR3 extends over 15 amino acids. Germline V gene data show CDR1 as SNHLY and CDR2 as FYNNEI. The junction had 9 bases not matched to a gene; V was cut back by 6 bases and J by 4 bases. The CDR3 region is CASSLLGQGWYEQYF. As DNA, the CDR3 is TGTGCCAGCAGCCTTCTGGGACAGGGGTGGTACGAGCAGTACTTC.

The DNA for the CDR3 is TGTGCCAGCAGTGATCATAGCTCTGGAAACACCTTC. Translated, it gives CASSDHSSGNTF. V is TRBV2 and J is TRBJ1-2; D remains unclear. The CDR3 totals 12 residues. CDR1 is SNHLY, CDR2 FYNNEI, per germline. The germline V and J ends were trimmed by 3 bases and 12 bases, with 14 bases remaining between them.

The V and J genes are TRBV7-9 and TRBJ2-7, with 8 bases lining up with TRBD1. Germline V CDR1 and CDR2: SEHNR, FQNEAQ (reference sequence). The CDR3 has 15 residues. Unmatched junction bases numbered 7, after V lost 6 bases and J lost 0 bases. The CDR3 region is CASRPGGISSYEQYF. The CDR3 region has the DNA TGTGCCAGCAGACCAGGGGGCATTTCCTCCTACGAGCAGTACTTC. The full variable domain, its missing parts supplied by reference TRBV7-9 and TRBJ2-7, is DTGVSQNPRHKITKRGQNVTFRCDPISEHNRLYWYRQTLGQGPEFLTYFQNEAQLEKSRLLSDRFSAERPKGSFSTLEIQRTEQGDSAMYLCASRPGGISSYEQYFGPGTRLTVT.

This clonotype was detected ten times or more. The CDR3 nucleotides read TGTGCCAGCAGCCCCAACCCGGGGACAAGATCCGAGCAGTACTTC. This gives the protein CASSPNPGTRSEQYF. The chain uses TRBV7-2 and TRBJ2-7, with a tentative D call TRBD1 (6 bases). The CDR3 totals 15 residues. Germline-derived CDR1 and CDR2 are SGHTA and FQGNSA. Trimming took 5 bases from V and 6 from J, leaving 20 bases between them.

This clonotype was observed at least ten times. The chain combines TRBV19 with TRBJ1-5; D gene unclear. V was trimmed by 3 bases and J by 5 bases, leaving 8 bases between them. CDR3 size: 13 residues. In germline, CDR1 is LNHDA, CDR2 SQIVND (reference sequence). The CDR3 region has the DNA TGTGCCAGTAGTATGGGGAGCGATCAGCCCCAGCATTTT. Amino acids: CASSMGSDQPQHF.

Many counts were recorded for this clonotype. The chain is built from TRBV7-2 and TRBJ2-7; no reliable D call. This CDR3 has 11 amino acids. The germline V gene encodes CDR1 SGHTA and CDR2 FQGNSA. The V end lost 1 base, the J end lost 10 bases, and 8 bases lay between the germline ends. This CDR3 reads CASSLERLQYF. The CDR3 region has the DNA TGTGCCAGCAGCTTAGAACGGCTACAGTACTTC.

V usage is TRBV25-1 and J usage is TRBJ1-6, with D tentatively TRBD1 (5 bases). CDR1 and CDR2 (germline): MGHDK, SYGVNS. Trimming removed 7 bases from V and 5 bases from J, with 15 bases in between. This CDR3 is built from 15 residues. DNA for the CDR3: TGTGCCAGCACCCCCGAGGGACGGAATAATTCACCCCTCCACTTT. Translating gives CASTPEGRNNSPLHF.

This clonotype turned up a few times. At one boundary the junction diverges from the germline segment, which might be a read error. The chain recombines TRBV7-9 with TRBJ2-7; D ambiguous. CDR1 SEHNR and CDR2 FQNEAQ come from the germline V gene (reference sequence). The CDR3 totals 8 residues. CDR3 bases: TGTGCCAGCAGCCAAGCAGGCTTC. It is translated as CASSQAGF. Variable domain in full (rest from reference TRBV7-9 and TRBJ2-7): DTGVSQNPRHKITKRGQNVTFRCDPISEHNRLYWYRQTLGQGPEFLTYFQNEAQLEKSRLLSDRFSAERPKGSFSTLEIQRTEQGDSAMYLCASSQAGFGPGTRLTVT.

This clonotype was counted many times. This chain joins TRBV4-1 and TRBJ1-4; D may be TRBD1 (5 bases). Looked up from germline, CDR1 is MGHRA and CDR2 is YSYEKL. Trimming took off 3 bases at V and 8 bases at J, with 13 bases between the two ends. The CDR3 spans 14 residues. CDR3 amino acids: CASSQLGGGEKLFF. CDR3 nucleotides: TGCGCCAGCAGCCAGCTCGGGGGGGGAGAAAAACTGTTTTTT.

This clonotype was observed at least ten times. CDR3 loop: CASSSWASGSGELFF. DNA for the CDR3: TGTGCCAGCAGCTCTTGGGCGAGCGGATCCGGGGAGCTGTTTTTT. This chain uses TRBV7-8 with TRBJ2-2, with D possibly matching TRBD2 (5 bases). The CDR3 extends over 15 amino acids. The germline gives CDR1 SGHVS, CDR2 FQNEAQ. V lost 4 bases to trimming and J lost 6 bases, with 15 bases between them.